This T cell receptor beta chain is from a study of T cell responses to AZD1222 COVID-19 vaccine. The germline gives CDR1 SGDLS, CDR2 YYNGEE. V shed 1 base and J shed 7 bases, with 11 bases lying between them. CDR3 size: 13 residues. On this clone itself: The antigen is unknown.

The method was immunoSEQ multiplex PCR; TCRdb's version includes in-frame clones alone and lacks a portion of them. The repertoire has about 94,000 clones, around 85% of them found once; the top ten carry about 4.6%. Overall study results and limits: Mostly white British, mostly female donors; authors suggested clonal diversity may be underestimated.

The specimen comprised peripheral blood, sampled 28 days after the second AZD1222 dose. The J gene is TRBJ1-1, the V gene TRBV9; no clear D gene. The source is an adult who received the AZD1222 COVID-19 vaccine. CDR3 in amino acids: CASSVSSESEAFF. CDR3 DNA sequence: TGTGCCAGCAGCGTATCATCGGAAAGTGAAGCTTTCTTT.